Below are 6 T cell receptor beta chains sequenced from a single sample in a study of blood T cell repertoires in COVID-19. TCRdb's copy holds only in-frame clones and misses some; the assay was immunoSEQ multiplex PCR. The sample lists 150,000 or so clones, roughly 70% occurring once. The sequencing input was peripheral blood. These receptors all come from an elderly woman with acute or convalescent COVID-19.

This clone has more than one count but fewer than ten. This CDR3 is CASSTARGNEQFF. As DNA, the CDR3 is TGTGCCAGCAGCACGGCGCGAGGCAATGAGCAGTTCTTC. The chain employs TRBV2 and TRBJ2-1; D not resolved. V was trimmed by 6 bases and J by 6 bases, leaving 12 bases between them. Germline V gene sequence: CDR1 SNHLY, CDR2 FYNNEI. The CDR3 consists of 13 residues.

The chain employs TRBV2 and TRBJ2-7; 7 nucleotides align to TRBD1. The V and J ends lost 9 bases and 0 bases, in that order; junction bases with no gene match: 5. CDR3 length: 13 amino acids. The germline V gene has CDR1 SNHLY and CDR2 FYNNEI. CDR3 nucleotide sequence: TGTGCCAGTCACCGGGACAGCTCCTACGAGCAGTACTTC. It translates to CASHRDSSYEQYF.

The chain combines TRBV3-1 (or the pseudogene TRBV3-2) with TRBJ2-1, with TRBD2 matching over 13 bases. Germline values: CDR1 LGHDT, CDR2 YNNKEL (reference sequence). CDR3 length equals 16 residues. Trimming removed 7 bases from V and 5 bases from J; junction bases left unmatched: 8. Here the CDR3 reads CASTRTSGRSDNEQFF. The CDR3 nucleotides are TGTGCCAGCACCCGGACTAGCGGGAGAAGCGACAATGAGCAGTTCTTC.

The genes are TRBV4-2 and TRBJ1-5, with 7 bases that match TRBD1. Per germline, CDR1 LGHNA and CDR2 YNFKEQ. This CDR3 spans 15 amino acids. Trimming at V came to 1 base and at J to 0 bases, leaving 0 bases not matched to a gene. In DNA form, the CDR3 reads TGTGCCAGCAGCCAAGGGGACAGTAGCAATCAGCCCCAGCATTTT. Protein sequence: CASSQGDSSNQPQHF.

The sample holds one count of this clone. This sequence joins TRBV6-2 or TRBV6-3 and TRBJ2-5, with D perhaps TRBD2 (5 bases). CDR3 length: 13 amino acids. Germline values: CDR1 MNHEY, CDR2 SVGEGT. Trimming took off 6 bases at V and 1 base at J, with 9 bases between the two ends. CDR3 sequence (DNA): TGTGCCAGCAGCGAGCGGTTCCAAGAGACCCAGTACTTC. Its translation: CASSERFQETQYF.

The CDR3 sequence: CASSGGQAHTEAFF. CDR3 bases: TGTGCCAGCAGCGGCGGACAAGCACACACTGAAGCTTTCTTT. The V and J genes are TRBV5-4 and TRBJ1-1, with D tentatively TRBD1 (5 bases). The CDR3 runs 14 residues. Trimming removed 4 bases from V and 3 bases from J, with 13 bases in between. Germline V lookup: CDR1 SGHNT, CDR2 YYREEE (reference sequence). The variable domain in full, completed from reference TRBV5-4 and TRBJ1-1, reads ETGVTQSPTHLIKTRGQQVTLRCSSQSGHNTVSWYQQALGQGPQFIFQYYREEENGRGNFPPRFSGLQFPNYSSELNVNALELDDSALYLCASSGGQAHTEAFFGQGTRLTVV.